What follows are 20 T cell receptor beta chains derived from one specimen sequenced in a study of blood T cell repertoires in COVID-19 (dated by TCRdb to about 2020). Preparation of the library involved the immunoSEQ multiplex PCR assay. As stored in TCRdb, this immuneACCESS dataset retains in-frame rearrangements with V and J assigned. A fraction of the clones does not appear; measured against another copy, unresolved V genes explain less than half of the discrepancy, and the remainder lacks a known reason. A total of 200,000 or so clones appear in this sample, around 87% of them only once. In total, the top ten clones hold approximately 2.9% of the sample. The specimen was peripheral blood. The receptors derive from a man in his 60s with acute or convalescent COVID-19.

The rearrangement joins TRBV5-1 to TRBJ2-4; TRBD2 might be the D (5 bases). V was cut by 2 bases and J by 6 bases, with 6 bases left in between. Germline assignment: CDR1 SGHRS and CDR2 YFSETQ. This CDR3 region has 12 residues. The CDR3 sequence is CASSFEGNIQYF. The CDR3 nucleotides read TGCGCCAGCAGCTTCGAGGGAAACATTCAGTACTTC.

CDR3 protein: CAISGNLLLGVNTEAFF. Written as DNA, the CDR3 is TGTGCCATCAGTGGTAACCTCTTATTAGGAGTGAACACTGAAGCTTTCTTT. The chain employs TRBV10-3 and TRBJ1-1; D gene unclear. Trimming took off 4 bases at V and 0 bases at J, with 18 bases between the two ends. The germline CDR1 and CDR2 sequences are ENHRY and SYGVKD. This CDR3 region has 17 residues.

CDR3 DNA sequence: TGTGCCAGCAGCCTCCGGGACAGGGCCCAAAAACTGTTTTTT. Its translation: CASSLRDRAQKLFF. The chain couples TRBV3-1 (or the pseudogene TRBV3-2) to TRBJ1-4; TRBD1 agrees at 9 bases. Trimming cost V 4 bases and J 9 bases; bases outside gene matches: 6. Germline CDR1 and CDR2: LGHDT and YNNKEL (reference sequence). This CDR3 comprises 14 residues.

The chain recombines TRBV19 with TRBJ2-1, with 14 bases matching TRBD2. Germline values: CDR1 LNHDA, CDR2 SQIVND (reference sequence). V dropped 6 bases and J dropped 0; count of bases not matched to a gene: 10. CDR3 size: 19 residues. This CDR3 reads CASSAGLAGGTSSYNEQFF. CDR3 bases: TGTGCCAGTAGCGCTGGACTAGCGGGGGGTACCAGCTCCTACAATGAGCAGTTCTTC.

This clone was counted a single time. The chain joins TRBV7-7 to TRBJ2-5; 7 nucleotides align to TRBD1. CDR1 is SSHAT and CDR2 is FNYEAQ in the germline V gene (reference sequence). Trimming took 0 bases from V and 4 from J; bases not matched to a gene: 11. The CDR3 has 17 residues. CDR3 coding DNA: TGTGCCAGCAGCTTAGCGACGTGGGCGACAGGGCGAGAGACCCAGTACTTC. Translating gives CASSLATWATGRETQYF. The full variable domain, its missing parts supplied by reference TRBV7-7 and TRBJ2-5, is GAGVSQSPRYKVTKRGQDVTLRCDPISSHATLYWYQQALGQGPEFLTYFNYEAQPDKSGLPSDRFSAERPEGSISTLTIQRTEQRDSAMYRCASSLATWATGRETQYFGPGTRLLVL.

This chain connects TRBV19 to TRBJ1-2; D may be TRBD1 (5 bases). This CDR3 contains 15 residues. Germline lookup yields CDR1 LNHDA and CDR2 SQIVND (reference sequence). V was cut by 7 bases and J by 2 bases, with 17 bases left in between. CDR3 sequence (DNA): TGTGCCAGTACTCCTGGGGGGACGGTCAACTATGGCTACACCTTC. It is translated as CASTPGGTVNYGYTF.

The chain recombines TRBV5-6 with TRBJ1-1; the D is unclear. Germline V gene sequence: CDR1 SGHDT, CDR2 YYEEEE. Trimming cost V 1 base and J 4 bases, with 8 bases left between them. The CDR3 covers 13 residues. The CDR3 DNA sequence: TGTGCCAGCAGCTTGTTAGGCGGCACTGAAGCTTTCTTT. It translates to CASSLLGGTEAFF.

The gene calls are TRBV28 and TRBJ2-1, with 9 bases fitting TRBD2. The V gene's germline CDR1 is MDHEN and CDR2 SYDVKM. The CDR3 has 15 amino acids. The ends lost 0 bases at V and 10 bases at J; junction bases unmatched: 7. In DNA form, the CDR3 reads TGTGCCAGCAGTTTATGGACTAGCGGATCCTCAGAGCAGTTCTTC. Its translation is CASSLWTSGSSEQFF.

This rearrangement joins TRBV27 to TRBJ2-1, with 9 positions matching TRBD1. This CDR3 is 18 amino acids long. The V gene end was trimmed by 6 bases and the J gene end by 0 bases; junction bases not matched to a gene: 12. Germline values: CDR1 MNHEY, CDR2 SMNVEV (reference sequence). For the CDR3, the DNA is TGTGCCAGCAGAGCTACAGGGGGCCTCTGGAGCTCCTACAATGAGCAGTTCTTC. This codes for CASRATGGLWSSYNEQFF.

The chain is built from TRBV7-2 and TRBJ2-2, with D possibly TRBD1 on 6 matching bases. From germline, CDR1 is SGHTA and CDR2 FQGNSA. The CDR3 length is 14 residues. V lost 4 bases to trimming and J lost 8 bases, with 14 bases between them. CDR3 DNA sequence: TGTGCCAGCAGCTCCACTACAGGGCAAGGGGAGCTGTTTTTT. Translation: CASSSTTGQGELFF. The variable domain in full, with the rest retrieved from reference TRBV7-2 and TRBJ2-2, is GAGVSQSPSNKVTEKGKDVELRCDPISGHTALYWYRQSLGQGLEFLIYFQGNSAPDKSGLPSDRFSAERTGGSVSTLTIQRTQQEDSAVYLCASSSTTGQGELFFGEGSRLTVL.

CDR3 loop: CAISPGQGYHQPQHF. The CDR3 bases are TGTGCCATCAGCCCGGGACAGGGCTACCATCAGCCCCAGCATTTT. The chain employs TRBV10-3 and TRBJ1-5, with TRBD1 identical over 9 bases. The CDR3 is 15 residues long. J lost 5 bases, V lost 6 bases, and 8 bases had no gene match. The germline V gene encodes CDR1 ENHRY and CDR2 SYGVKD.

The V call is TRBV12-1, the J call TRBJ2-5; TRBD1 is taken as the D call from the table, unchecked against the DNA. TRBV12-1 is reported as a pseudogene. The CDR3 runs 14 residues. This CDR3 is CASSFGGPPETQYF. Here the CDR3 DNA reads TGTGCCAGCAGCTTTGGGGGCCCCCCGGAGACCCAGTACTTC.

The CDR3 DNA reads as TGTGCCAGCAGACCCGGGACTAGTAACACCGGGGAGCTGTTTTTT. This gives the protein CASRPGTSNTGELFF. This chain joins TRBV4-2 and TRBJ2-2, with 8 positions matching TRBD2. CDR1 is LGHNA, CDR2 YNFKEQ, per germline. This CDR3 region has 15 residues. The ends lost 6 bases at V and 2 bases at J; junction bases unmatched: 5.

The V call is TRBV28, the J call TRBJ2-7; D ambiguous. V was cut by 2 bases and J by 12 bases, with 14 bases left in between. CDR3 length: 12 residues. Germline V CDR1 and CDR2: MDHEN, SYDVKM. CDR3 nucleotides: TGTGCCAGCAGTTTACAAGACGGCCCAGGGTACTTC. Translation gives CASSLQDGPGYF. Combining the CDR3 with reference TRBV28 and TRBJ2-7 gives the whole variable domain DVKVTQSSRYLVKRTGEKVFLECVQDMDHENMFWYRQDPGLGLRLIYFSYDVKMKEKGDIPEGYSVSREKKERFSLILESASTNQTSMYLCASSLQDGPGYFGPGTRLTVT.

This clone was detected only a few times. The CDR3 coding sequence is TGTGCCAGCAGCCCGGGACAGGATTTTTACGAGCAGTACTTC. Encoded protein: CASSPGQDFYEQYF. The chain has TRBV2 and TRBJ2-7; 8 bases align to TRBD1. The CDR3 loop spans 14 amino acids. Germline CDR1 SNHLY, CDR2 FYNNEI. The ends lost 6 bases at V and 4 bases at J; junction bases unmatched: 8. Complete variable domain (other parts from reference TRBV2 and TRBJ2-7): EPEVTQTPSHQVTQMGQEVILRCVPISNHLYFYWYRQILGQKVEFLVSFYNNEISEKSEIFDDQFSVERPDGSNFTLKIRSTKLEDSAMYFCASSPGQDFYEQYFGPGTRLTVT.

This sequence joins TRBV28 and TRBJ2-1, with D perhaps matching TRBD2 (6 bases). The CDR3 consists of 16 residues. CDR1 is MDHEN, CDR2 SYDVKM, per germline. Trimming took off 5 bases at V and 0 bases at J, with 14 bases between the two ends. CDR3 amino acids: CASSPGGLSSYNEQFF. DNA for the CDR3: TGTGCCAGCAGTCCCGGAGGACTAAGCTCCTACAATGAGCAGTTCTTC.

V and J are TRBV11-3 and TRBJ2-1; 11 bases align to TRBD2. CDR3 size: 15 residues. Germline V gene lookup returns CDR1 SGHNT and CDR2 YENEEA. The V gene end was trimmed by 5 bases and the J gene end by 5 bases; junction bases not matched to a gene: 5. The CDR3 reads CASSPQTSGNNEQFF. For the CDR3, the DNA is TGTGCCAGCAGCCCCCAGACTAGCGGGAACAATGAGCAGTTCTTC.

The chain uses TRBV7-5 and TRBJ2-5; the DNA was not compared with TRBD1, the D call given in the table. TRBV7-5 is deemed a pseudogene. CDR3 length: 19 amino acids. The CDR3 DNA follows: TGTGCCAGAAGCAAGCGGGGACAGGGGGGCTTAAACTTACAAGAGACCCAGTACTTC. Protein sequence: CARSKRGQGGLNLQETQYF.

J is TRBJ1-2 and V is TRBV3-1 (or the pseudogene TRBV3-2); 8 bases agree with TRBD1. CDR1 and CDR2 from the germline V gene are LGHDT and YNNKEL (reference sequence). V lost 6 bases to trimming and J lost 1 base; unmatched junction nucleotides: 10. The CDR3 spans 16 residues. The chain's CDR3 is CASRITSTGGNYGYTF. DNA for the CDR3: TGTGCCAGCAGGATAACAAGCACAGGGGGTAACTATGGCTACACCTTC.

The rearrangement links TRBV4-1 to TRBJ2-6, with D perhaps TRBD2 (6 bases). The CDR3 loop spans 17 amino acids. Between the trimmed V and J ends, which lost 1 base and 4 bases, there was a span of 14 bases. Per germline, CDR1 MGHRA and CDR2 YSYEKL. The CDR3 loop reads CASSQAIGGSGANVLTF. CDR3 DNA: TGCGCCAGCAGCCAAGCCATCGGGGGATCCGGGGCCAACGTCCTGACTTTC.